A selection of T cell receptor beta chains follows, all from one sample in a study of control samples from healthy donors and cancer patients. The table came from immunoSEQ multiplex PCR; TCRdb's copy has only in-frame clones and leaves some out. The table includes about 130,000 clones, 90% detected once. What was sequenced was blood. Receptors originate from a man aged 35-49 years in good health. Both conserved end residues are part of each CDR3. Each record gives: D gene, J gene, V gene, clone size, CDR3 protein, CDR3 DNA. D genes are given only for firm matches. Some rows mark clone size as missing; the rest say once, few, many or name a class of expanded clone.

>TRBD1|TRBJ1-6|TRBV9|.
CASSPPGQGGSPLHF
TGTGCCAGCAGCCCGCCTGGACAGGGAGGTTCACCCCTCCACTTT
>TRBD1|TRBJ2-7|TRBV19|.
CASSTTGGIAYEQYF
TGTGCCAGTAGTACTACAGGGGGGATCGCCTACGAGCAGTACTTC
>.|TRBJ1-2|TRBV6-1|.
CASSEWGAGYTF
TGTGCCAGCAGTGAATGGGGGGCTGGCTACACCTTC
>TRBD1|TRBJ2-7|TRBV5-1|.
CASSTAGGATYEQYF
TGCGCCAGCAGCACCGCAGGGGGCGCGACTTACGAGCAGTACTTC
>.|TRBJ2-2|TRBV5-5|.
CASSLDHGELFF
TGTGCCAGCAGCTTGGACCACGGGGAGCTGTTTTTT
>TRBD2|TRBJ2-7|TRBV4-1|.
CASSQRDYDHEQYF
TGCGCCAGCAGCCAGAGGGACTATGACCACGAGCAGTACTTC
>.|TRBJ1-3|TRBV9|.
CASSVVAGAWDTIYF
TGTGCCAGCAGCGTAGTCGCGGGCGCATGGGACACCATATATTTT
>.|TRBJ1-1|TRBV7-9|.
CASSLTYPASNTEAFF
TGTGCCAGCAGCTTAACCTACCCCGCCAGTAACACTGAAGCTTTCTTT
>TRBD1|TRBJ1-1|TRBV5-1|.
CASSHQMTGLNTEAFF
TGCGCCAGCAGCCACCAAATGACAGGGCTAAACACTGAAGCTTTCTTT
>.|TRBJ2-3|TRBV27|.
CASSFRGTDTQYF
TGTGCCAGCAGTTTCAGGGGCACAGATACGCAGTATTTT
>.|TRBJ2-1|TRBV7-9|.
CASSLVRGLSSYNEQFF
TGTGCCAGCAGCTTAGTAAGGGGCCTTAGCTCCTACAATGAGCAGTTCTTC
>.|TRBJ2-1|TRBV4-1|.
CASSQVVGDSYNEQFF
TGCGCCAGCAGCCAAGTAGTGGGGGATTCCTACAATGAGCAGTTCTTC
>TRBD1|TRBJ1-5|TRBV5-4|.
CASSLAGQGIQPQHF
TGTGCCAGCAGCTTGGCTGGACAGGGGATTCAGCCCCAGCATTTT
>.|TRBJ2-3|TRBV10-3|.
CAISGRGGTSTDTQYF
TGTGCCATCAGTGGACGAGGCGGGACTAGCACAGATACGCAGTATTTT
>.|TRBJ2-7|TRBV7-2|.
CASSRSTSYEQYF
TGTGCCAGCAGCCGATCGACCTCCTACGAGCAGTACTTC
>.|TRBJ2-5|TRBV9|.
CASSPSFETQYF
TGTGCCAGCAGCCCCTCCTTTGAGACCCAGTACTTC
>.|TRBJ2-7|TRBV14|.
CASSQVSDFPLYEQYF
TGTGCCAGCAGCCAAGTTTCGGACTTCCCACTCTACGAGCAGTACTTC
>TRBD1|TRBJ2-7|TRBV18|few
CASSSTGAAEQYF
TGTGCCAGCTCATCGACAGGGGCGGCCGAGCAGTACTTC
>.|TRBJ1-5|TRBV10-3|.
CATLVEGESNQPQHF
TGTGCCACCCTCGTTGAGGGAGAAAGCAATCAGCCCCAGCATTTT
>TRBD1|TRBJ1-6|TRBV28|once
CASSLGQGYRSPLHF
TGTGCCAGCAGTCTGGGACAGGGGTATCGGTCACCCCTCCACTTT
>TRBD2|TRBJ2-1|TRBV5-4|.
CASSLAGDPRNEQFF
TGTGCCAGCAGTTTAGCGGGGGACCCTCGGAATGAGCAGTTCTTC
>TRBD2|TRBJ2-7|TRBV10-2|.
CASTDRLAGGGEQYF
TGCGCCAGCACGGACCGACTAGCGGGGGGGGGCGAGCAGTACTTC
>.|TRBJ1-4|TRBV10-3|once
CAISDYSTNEKLFF
TGTGCCATCAGCGATTATTCAACTAATGAAAAACTGTTTTTT
>.|TRBJ1-2|TRBV7-2|.
CASSLEQYGYTF
TGTGCCAGCAGCTTAGAACAGTATGGCTACACCTTC
>TRBD1|TRBJ1-2|TRBV19|.
CASSGTGGNYGYTF
TGTGCCAGTAGTGGGACAGGGGGAAACTATGGCTACACCTTC
>.|TRBJ2-5|TRBV11-2|.
CASSLDRAAGTQYF
TGTGCCAGCAGCTTAGATAGGGCCGCAGGGACCCAGTACTTC
>.|TRBJ1-6|TRBV19|.
CASSKTTNSPLHF
TGTGCCAGTAGTAAGACAACGAATTCACCCCTCCACTTT
>.|TRBJ1-1|TRBV4-2|many
CASSRWSFQSVNTEAFF
TGTGCCAGCAGCCGATGGAGCTTCCAGAGTGTGAACACTGAAGCTTTCTTT
>.|TRBJ1-1|TRBV10-3|few
CATTERGEAFF
TGTGCTACGACAGAACGGGGTGAAGCTTTCTTT
>.|TRBJ1-2|TRBV30|.
CAWSRGLGVDYGYTF
TGTGCCTGGAGTCGGGGTCTCGGGGTGGACTATGGCTACACCTTC
>TRBD1|TRBJ2-5|TRBV9|.
CASSDPGTAGETQYF
TGTGCCAGCAGCGACCCAGGGACAGCCGGGGAGACCCAGTACTTC
>.|TRBJ1-2|TRBV19|.
CASSIRTAYGYTF
TGTGCCAGTAGTATACGGACGGCCTATGGCTACACCTTC
>.|TRBJ1-5|TRBV19|.
CASNARRGVYSNQPQHF
TGTGCCAGTAACGCGCGGAGGGGGGTGTATAGCAATCAGCCCCAGCATTTT
>.|TRBJ2-1|TRBV13|.
CASSPLTGIGYNEQFF
TGTGCCAGCAGCCCTCTAACGGGGATAGGCTACAATGAGCAGTTCTTC
>.|TRBJ2-1|TRBV18|.
CASSPPWGQSEQFF
TGTGCCAGCTCACCCCCTTGGGGGCAGAGTGAGCAGTTCTTC
>TRBD2|TRBJ2-3|TRBV2|.
CASSLRGIGTDTQYF
TGTGCCAGCAGTTTGCGGGGGATTGGCACAGATACGCAGTATTTT
>.|TRBJ2-5|TRBV18|.
CASSPEGTVETQYF
TGTGCCAGCTCACCAGAAGGGACTGTGGAGACCCAGTACTTC
>TRBD1|TRBJ2-2|TRBV5-4|.
CASSPGQGDTGELFF
TGTGCCAGCAGCCCTGGACAGGGAGACACCGGGGAGCTGTTTTTT
>.|TRBJ2-1|TRBV28|.
CASSSSLNNEQFF
TGTGCCAGCAGTTCCTCACTTAACAATGAGCAGTTCTTC
>.|TRBJ2-7|TRBV5-1|.
CASSPGLWDEQYF
TGCGCCAGCAGCCCGGGTTTATGGGACGAGCAGTACTTC
>TRBD1|TRBJ2-5|TRBV5-4|.
CASSLRSAGGSETQYF
TGTGCCAGCAGCTTGCGGTCGGCAGGGGGCTCAGAGACCCAGTACTTC
>.|TRBJ2-1|TRBV6-5|.
CASALYEQFF
TGTGCCAGCGCATTATACGAGCAGTTCTTC
>.|TRBJ2-1|TRBV9|.
CASSVAFQEQFF
TGTGCCAGCAGCGTAGCTTTCCAAGAGCAGTTCTTC
>TRBD1|TRBJ2-7|TRBV7-9|once
CASSPRDRAREQYF
TGTGCCAGCAGCCCCCGGGACAGGGCTCGGGAGCAGTACTTC
>.|TRBJ1-6|TRBV11-2|.
CASSRLTYNSPLHF
TGTGCCAGCTCTCGCCTCACGTATAATTCACCCCTCCACTTT
>.|TRBJ1-5|TRBV7-9|.
CASTRGGNNQPQHF
TGTGCCAGCACCCGGGGGGGGAACAATCAGCCCCAGCATTTT
>TRBD1|TRBJ2-7|TRBV10-1|.
CASSDPRTGIHEQYF
TGCGCCAGCAGTGACCCCCGGACAGGGATCCACGAGCAGTACTTC
>.|TRBJ2-7|TRBV30|.
CAWSSIGSGLEDF
TGTGCCTGGAGCTCAATCGGGTCTGGCCTAGAGGACTTC
>TRBD1|TRBJ1-2|TRBV30|.
CAWARGQGYYGYTF
TGTGCCTGGGCCCGGGGACAGGGGTACTATGGCTACACCTTC
>.|TRBJ2-2|TRBV30|once
CAWRNLQSAGELFF
TGTGCCTGGAGAAACCTACAATCGGCGGGGGAGCTGTTTTTT
>.|TRBJ2-1|TRBV19|once
CASKNGLPGGAGNEQFF
TGTGCCAGTAAGAACGGTCTTCCGGGGGGCGCTGGCAATGAGCAGTTCTTC
>.|TRBJ1-5|TRBV28|.
CASSIGDQPQHF
TGTGCCAGCAGTATAGGGGATCAGCCCCAGCATTTT
>.|TRBJ2-7|TRBV6-1|once
CASSEALATYEQYF
TGTGCCAGCAGTGAAGCTCTGGCAACCTACGAGCAGTACTTC
>TRBD1|TRBJ1-3|TRBV19|few
CASARGTGNTIYF
TGTGCCAGTGCCAGGGGGACAGGAAACACCATATATTTT